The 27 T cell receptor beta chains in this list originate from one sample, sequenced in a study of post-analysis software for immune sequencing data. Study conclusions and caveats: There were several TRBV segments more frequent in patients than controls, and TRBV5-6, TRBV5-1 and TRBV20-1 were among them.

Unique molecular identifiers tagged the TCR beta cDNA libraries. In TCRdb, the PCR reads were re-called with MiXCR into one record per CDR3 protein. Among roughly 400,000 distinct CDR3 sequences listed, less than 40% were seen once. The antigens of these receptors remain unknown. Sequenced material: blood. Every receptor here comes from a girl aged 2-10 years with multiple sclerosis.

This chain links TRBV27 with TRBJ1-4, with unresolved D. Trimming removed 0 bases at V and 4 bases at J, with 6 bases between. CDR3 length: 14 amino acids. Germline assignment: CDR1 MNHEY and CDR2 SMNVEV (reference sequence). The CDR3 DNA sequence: TGTGCCAGCAGTTTATCGGTAGTTAATGAAAAACTGTTTTTT. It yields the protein CASSLSVVNEKLFF.

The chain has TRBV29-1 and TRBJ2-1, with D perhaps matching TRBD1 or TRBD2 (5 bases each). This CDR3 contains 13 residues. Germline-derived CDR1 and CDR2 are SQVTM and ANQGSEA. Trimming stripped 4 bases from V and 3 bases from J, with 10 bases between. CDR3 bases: TGCAGCGTTGGGGACCGATACTACAATGAGCAGTTCTTC. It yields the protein CSVGDRYYNEQFF.

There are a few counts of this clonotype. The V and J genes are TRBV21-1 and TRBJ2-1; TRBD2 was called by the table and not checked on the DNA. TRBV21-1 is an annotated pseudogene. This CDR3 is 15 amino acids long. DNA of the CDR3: TGTGCCAGCACCTATACTAGCGGGAGGTTGGATGAGCAGTTCTTC. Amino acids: CASTYTSGRLDEQFF.

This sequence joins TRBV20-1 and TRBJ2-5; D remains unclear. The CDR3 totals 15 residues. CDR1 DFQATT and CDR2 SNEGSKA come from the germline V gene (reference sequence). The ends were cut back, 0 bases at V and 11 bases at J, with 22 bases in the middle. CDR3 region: CSARDPWTSYEEQYF. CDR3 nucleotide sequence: TGCAGTGCTAGAGATCCCTGGACCTCCTACGAAGAGCAGTACTTC.

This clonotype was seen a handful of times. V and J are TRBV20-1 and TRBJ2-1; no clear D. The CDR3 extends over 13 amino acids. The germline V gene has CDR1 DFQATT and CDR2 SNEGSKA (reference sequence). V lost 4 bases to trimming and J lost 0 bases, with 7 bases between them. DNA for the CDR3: TGCAGTGCTACCCAGAGCTCCTACAATGAGCAGTTCTTC. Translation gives CSATQSSYNEQFF.

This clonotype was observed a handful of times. CDR3 residues: CASSLLAFETQYF. For the CDR3, the DNA is TGTGCCAGCAGTTTATTGGCTTTTGAGACCCAGTACTTC. The genes are TRBV27 and TRBJ2-5; D gene ambiguous. CDR1 and CDR2 from the germline V gene are MNHEY and SMNVEV (reference sequence). There are 13 residues in the CDR3. V lost 1 base to trimming and J lost 5 bases, with 8 bases between them.

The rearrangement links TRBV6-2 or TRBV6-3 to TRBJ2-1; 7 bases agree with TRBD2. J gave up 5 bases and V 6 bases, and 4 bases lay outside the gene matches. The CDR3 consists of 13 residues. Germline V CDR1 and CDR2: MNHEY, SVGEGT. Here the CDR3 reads CASRASGNNEQFF. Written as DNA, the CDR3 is TGTGCCAGCAGGGCTAGCGGAAACAATGAGCAGTTCTTC.

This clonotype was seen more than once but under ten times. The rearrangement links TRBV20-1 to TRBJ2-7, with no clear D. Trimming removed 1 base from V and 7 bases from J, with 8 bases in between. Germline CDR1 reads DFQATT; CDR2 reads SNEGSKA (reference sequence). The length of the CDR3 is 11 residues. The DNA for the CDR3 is TGCAGTGCTAGAGGCGGCGATGAGCAGTACTTC. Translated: CSARGGDEQYF.

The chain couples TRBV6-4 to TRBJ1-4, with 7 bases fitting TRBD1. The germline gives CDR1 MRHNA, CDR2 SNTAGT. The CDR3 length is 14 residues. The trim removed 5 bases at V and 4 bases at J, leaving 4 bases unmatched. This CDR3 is CASSPDRYNEKLFF. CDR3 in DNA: TGTGCCAGCAGTCCGGACAGGTATAATGAAAAACTGTTTTTT.

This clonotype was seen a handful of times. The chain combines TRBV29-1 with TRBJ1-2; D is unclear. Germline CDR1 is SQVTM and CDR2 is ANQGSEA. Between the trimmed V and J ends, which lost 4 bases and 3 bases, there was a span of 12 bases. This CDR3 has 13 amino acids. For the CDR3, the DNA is TGCAGCGTTGGAACGCCAACTTACTATGGCTACACCTTC. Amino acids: CSVGTPTYYGYTF.

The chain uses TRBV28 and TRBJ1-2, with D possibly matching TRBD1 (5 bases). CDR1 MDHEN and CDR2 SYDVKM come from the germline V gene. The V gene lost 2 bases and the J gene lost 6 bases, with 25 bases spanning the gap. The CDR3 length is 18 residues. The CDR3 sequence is CASSLNTERGDLNNGYTF. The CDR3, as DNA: TGTGCCAGCAGTTTAAATACGGAAAGGGGAGACTTGAACAATGGCTACACCTTC.

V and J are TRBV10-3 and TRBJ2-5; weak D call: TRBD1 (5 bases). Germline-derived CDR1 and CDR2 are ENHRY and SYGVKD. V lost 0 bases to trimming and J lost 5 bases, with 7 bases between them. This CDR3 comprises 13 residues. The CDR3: CAISESTAETQYF. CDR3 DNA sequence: TGTGCCATCAGTGAGTCGACAGCTGAGACCCAGTACTTC.

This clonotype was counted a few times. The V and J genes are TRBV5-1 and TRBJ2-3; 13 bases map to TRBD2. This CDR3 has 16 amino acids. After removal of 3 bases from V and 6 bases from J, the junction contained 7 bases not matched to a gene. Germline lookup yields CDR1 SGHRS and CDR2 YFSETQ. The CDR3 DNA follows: TGCGCCAGCAGCTCGTACCCGGGACTAGCGGGGGATACGCAGTATTTT. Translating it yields CASSSYPGLAGDTQYF.

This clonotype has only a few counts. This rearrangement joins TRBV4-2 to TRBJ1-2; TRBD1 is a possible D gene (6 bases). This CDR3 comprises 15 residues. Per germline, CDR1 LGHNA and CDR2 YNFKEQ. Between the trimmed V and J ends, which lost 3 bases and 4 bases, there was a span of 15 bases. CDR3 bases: TGTGCCAGCAGCCACCCCGGGGGGCGCCCCTATGGCTACACCTTC. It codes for CASSHPGGRPYGYTF.

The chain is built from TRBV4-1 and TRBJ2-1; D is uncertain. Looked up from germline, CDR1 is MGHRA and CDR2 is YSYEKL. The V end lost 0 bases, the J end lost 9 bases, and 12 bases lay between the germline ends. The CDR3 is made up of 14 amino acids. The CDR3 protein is CASSQDLRIGEQFF. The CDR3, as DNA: TGCGCCAGCAGCCAAGATTTAAGAATCGGTGAGCAGTTCTTC.

CDR3 DNA: TGTGCCAGCAGTTACGCAGGGGCTGTAGAGACCCAGTACTTC. It specifies CASSYAGAVETQYF. The chain has TRBV6-5 and TRBJ2-5, with D possibly being TRBD1 (6 bases). The CDR3 sequence is 14 residues long. V was clipped by 2 bases and J by 4 bases, with 11 bases between them. The germline gives CDR1 MNHEY, CDR2 SVGAGI.

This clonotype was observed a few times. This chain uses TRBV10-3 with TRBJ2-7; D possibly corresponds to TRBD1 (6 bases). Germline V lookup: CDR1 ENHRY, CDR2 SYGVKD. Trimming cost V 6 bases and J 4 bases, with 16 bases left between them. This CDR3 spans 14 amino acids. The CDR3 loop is CAIRTDSKFYEQYF. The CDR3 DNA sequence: TGTGCCATCAGGACGGACAGTAAATTTTACGAGCAGTACTTC.

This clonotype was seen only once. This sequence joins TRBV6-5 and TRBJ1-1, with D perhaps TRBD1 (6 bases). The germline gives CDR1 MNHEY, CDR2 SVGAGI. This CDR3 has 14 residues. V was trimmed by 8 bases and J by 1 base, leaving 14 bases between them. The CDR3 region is CASGIQGPNTEAFF. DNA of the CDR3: TGTGCCAGCGGAATTCAGGGGCCGAACACTGAAGCTTTCTTT.

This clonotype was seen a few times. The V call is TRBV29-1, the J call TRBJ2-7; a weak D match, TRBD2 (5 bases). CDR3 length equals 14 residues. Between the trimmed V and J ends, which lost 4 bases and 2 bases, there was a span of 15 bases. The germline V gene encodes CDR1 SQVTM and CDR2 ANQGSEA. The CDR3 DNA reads TGCAGCGTTGGTACTTTCAGAGGGACCTACGAGCAGTACTTC. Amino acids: CSVGTFRGTYEQYF.

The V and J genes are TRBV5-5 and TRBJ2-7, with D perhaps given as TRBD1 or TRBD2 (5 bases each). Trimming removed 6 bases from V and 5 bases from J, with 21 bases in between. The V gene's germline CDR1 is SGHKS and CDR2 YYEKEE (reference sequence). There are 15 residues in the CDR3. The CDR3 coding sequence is TGTGCCAGCAAATACCGGGTCCCGGGGCCACACGAGCAGTACTTC. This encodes CASKYRVPGPHEQYF.

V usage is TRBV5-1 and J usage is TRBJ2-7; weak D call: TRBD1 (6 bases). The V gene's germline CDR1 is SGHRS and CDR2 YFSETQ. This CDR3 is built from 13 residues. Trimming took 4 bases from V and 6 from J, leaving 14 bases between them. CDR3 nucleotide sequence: TGCGCCAGCAGCCACAAAGGACAGCCCGAGCAGTACTTC. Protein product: CASSHKGQPEQYF.

The CDR3 region has the DNA TGTGCCAGCAGCGATCCCGGGACTAGCGGGAGGCCACGCGAGCAGTACTTC. Translating it yields CASSDPGTSGRPREQYF. This sequence joins TRBV7-2 and TRBJ2-7; 15 bases are a match to TRBD2. From germline, CDR1 is SGHTA and CDR2 FQGNSA. V was pared by 5 bases and J by 6 bases, with 11 bases of the junction left unmatched. The CDR3 extends over 17 amino acids.

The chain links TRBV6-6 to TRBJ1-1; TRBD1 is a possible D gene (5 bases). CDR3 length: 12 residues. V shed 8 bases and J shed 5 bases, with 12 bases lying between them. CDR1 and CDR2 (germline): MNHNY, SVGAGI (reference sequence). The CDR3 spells CASGTTGTEAFF. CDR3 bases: TGTGCCAGCGGGACGACGGGGACTGAAGCTTTCTTT.

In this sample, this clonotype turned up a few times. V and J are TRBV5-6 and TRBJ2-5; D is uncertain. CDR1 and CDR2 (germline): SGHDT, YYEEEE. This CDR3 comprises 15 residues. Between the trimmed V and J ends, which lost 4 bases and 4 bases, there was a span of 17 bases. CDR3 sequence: CASSPGGYSGETQYF. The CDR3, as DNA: TGTGCCAGCAGCCCCGGTGGCTACTCAGGAGAGACCCAGTACTTC.

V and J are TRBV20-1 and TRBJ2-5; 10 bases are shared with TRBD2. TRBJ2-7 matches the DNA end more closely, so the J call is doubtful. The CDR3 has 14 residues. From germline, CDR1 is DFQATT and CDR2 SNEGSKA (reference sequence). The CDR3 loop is CSARGLLAGHEQYF. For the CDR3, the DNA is TGCAGTGCTAGAGGTTTACTAGCGGGGCACGAGCAGTACTTC.

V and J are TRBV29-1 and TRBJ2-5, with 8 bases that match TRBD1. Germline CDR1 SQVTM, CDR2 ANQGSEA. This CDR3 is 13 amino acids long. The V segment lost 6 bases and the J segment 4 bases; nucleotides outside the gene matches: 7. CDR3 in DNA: TGCAGCGTAGATGGACAGGGATCAGAGACCCAGTACTTC. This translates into CSVDGQGSETQYF.

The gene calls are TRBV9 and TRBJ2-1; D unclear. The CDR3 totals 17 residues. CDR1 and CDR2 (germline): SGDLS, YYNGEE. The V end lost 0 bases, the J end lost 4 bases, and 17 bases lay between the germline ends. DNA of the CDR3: TGTGCCAGCAGCGTAGGACCCCAAATAGGCCCTTACAATGAGCAGTTCTTC. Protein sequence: CASSVGPQIGPYNEQFF.